The 28 T cell receptor beta chains below come from one sample, sequenced in a study of CD8+ T cells in alopecia areata. cDNA prepared by RNA extraction and subsequent reverse transcription served as the template for sequencing. Method: immunoSEQ multiplex PCR; TCRdb's copy keeps in-frame clones and lacks some. The sample comprises some 200,000 clones, more than 55% of which are singletons, and 4% to 6% rests with the top ten. Sequencing used CD8+ T cells sorted from blood. These receptors were collected from a human donor in good health.

CDR3 DNA: TGTGCCAGCAGCTTGGGGGGGCGGGAGACCCAGTACTTC. Its protein product is CASSLGGRETQYF. V and J are TRBV13 and TRBJ2-5; the D gene is possibly TRBD2 (7 bases). V lost 3 bases and J lost 5, with 10 bases in between. The CDR3 is made up of 13 amino acids. Germline CDR1 is PRHDT and CDR2 is FYEKMQ (reference sequence).

The V gene is TRBV4-1, the J gene TRBJ2-2; 7 bases match TRBD1. CDR3 length equals 15 residues. With V trimmed by 4 bases and J by 1 base, 3 bases remained unmatched. Germline CDR1 MGHRA, CDR2 YSYEKL. The CDR3 DNA reads as TGCGCCAGCAGCCTCCGGACAGGGAACACCGGGGAGCTGTTTTTT. Its translation: CASSLRTGNTGELFF.

This clone was detected only a few times. The rearrangement uses TRBV11-2 and TRBJ2-3, with D maybe TRBD2 (7 bases). The length of the CDR3 is 15 residues. From germline, CDR1 is SGHAT and CDR2 FQNNGV. The germline V and J ends were trimmed by 5 bases and 7 bases, with 19 bases remaining between them. CDR3 loop: CASSPGRGGAYTQYF. In DNA, the CDR3 is TGTGCCAGCAGCCCAGGTCGAGGGGGGGCCTATACGCAGTATTTT.

V gene TRBV30 combines with J gene TRBJ2-2, with 9 bases fitting TRBD1. J was trimmed by 4 bases and V by 3 bases; bases with no gene match: 3. CDR1 and CDR2 (germline): GTSNPN, SVGIG (reference sequence). The CDR3 sequence is 14 residues long. The CDR3 sequence: CAWRQGATTGELFF. The DNA for the CDR3 is TGTGCCTGGAGACAGGGGGCGACCACCGGGGAGCTGTTTTTT. The whole variable domain, remainder taken from reference TRBV30 and TRBJ2-2, is SQTIHQWPATLVQPVGSPLSLECTVEGTSNPNLYWYRQAAGRGLQLLFYSVGIGQISSEVPQNLSASRPQDRQFILSSKKLLLSDSGFYLCAWRQGATTGELFFGEGSRLTVL.

CDR3 in DNA: TGTGCCAGCAGTTTTTGGCCTAGGGAGAAATCGAGTTACGAGCAGTACTTC. It specifies CASSFWPREKSSYEQYF. The chain is built from TRBV27 and TRBJ2-7, with TRBD2 as a possible D gene (5 bases). Germline CDR1 MNHEY, CDR2 SMNVEV (reference sequence). V was clipped by 3 bases and J by 4 bases, with 22 bases between them. This CDR3 has 17 amino acids.

The CDR3 sequence is CASSAPMGQETQYF. The CDR3 DNA is TGTGCCAGCAGCGCCCCAATGGGGCAAGAGACCCAGTACTTC. The chain recombines TRBV9 with TRBJ2-5; D not resolved. Trimming shortened V by 3 bases and J by 2 bases, and 11 bases separated the two germline ends. This CDR3 has 14 amino acids. The germline CDR1 and CDR2 sequences are SGDLS and YYNGEE. Combining the CDR3 with reference TRBV9 and TRBJ2-5 gives the whole variable domain DSGVTQTPKHLITATGQRVTLRCSPRSGDLSVYWYQQSLDQGLQFLIQYYNGEERAKGNILERFSAQQFPDLHSELNLSSLELGDSALYFCASSAPMGQETQYFGPGTRLLVL.

The chain is built from TRBV7-6 and TRBJ1-6, with D possibly matching TRBD1 (6 bases). This CDR3 contains 14 residues. V gave up 5 bases and J gave up 6 bases, with 11 bases separating them. Germline values: CDR1 SGHVS, CDR2 FNYEAQ. This CDR3 reads CASSPGQLNSPLHF. In nucleotides, the CDR3 is TGTGCCAGCAGCCCAGGACAGCTTAATTCACCCCTCCACTTT.

V usage is TRBV7-2 and J usage is TRBJ2-7; the D gene is possibly TRBD1 (6 bases). CDR1 SGHTA and CDR2 FQGNSA come from the germline V gene. This CDR3 has 14 amino acids. Trimming took off 2 bases at V and 3 bases at J, with 11 bases between the two ends. This chain's CDR3 is CASSLPGTIYEQYF. The CDR3 DNA follows: TGTGCCAGCAGCTTACCGGGGACAATCTACGAGCAGTACTTC.

The rearrangement links TRBV11-2 to TRBJ2-3, with TRBD2 matching over 8 bases. The junction had 8 bases not matched to a gene; V was cut back by 1 base and J by 11 bases. In germline, CDR1 is SGHAT, CDR2 FQNNGV. This CDR3 has 14 amino acids. The CDR3 sequence: CASSLGGRRGEQYF. The CDR3 coding sequence is TGTGCCAGCAGCTTAGGAGGGCGGCGGGGGGAGCAGTATTTT.

The V and J genes are TRBV5-6 and TRBJ1-2; D is ambiguous. Between the trimmed V and J ends, which lost 2 bases and 4 bases, there was a span of 6 bases. Germline loops: CDR1 SGHDT, CDR2 YYEEEE. The CDR3 sequence is 12 residues long. CDR3 region: CASSFGTYGYTF. Written as DNA, the CDR3 is TGTGCCAGCAGCTTCGGCACCTATGGCTACACCTTC.

This chain joins TRBV5-6 and TRBJ1-1, with unresolved D. CDR1 SGHDT and CDR2 YYEEEE come from the germline V gene. The CDR3 is 12 residues long. The V end lost 3 bases, the J end lost 5 bases, and 8 bases lay between the germline ends. This CDR3 reads CASSSGRTEAFF. In DNA, the CDR3 is TGTGCCAGCAGCTCGGGGAGGACTGAAGCTTTCTTT.

This clone was recorded a few times. The chain uses TRBV5-8 and TRBJ2-2; TRBD2 aligns across 9 bases. V lost 5 bases and J lost 4; bases outside the gene matches: 6. Per the germline V gene, CDR1 is SGHTS and CDR2 is YDEGEE. CDR3 length: 15 residues. CDR3 DNA sequence: TGTGCCAGCAGTCGGCTAGCGGGACCCACCGGGGAGCTGTTTTTT. Its protein product is CASSRLAGPTGELFF.

The chain couples TRBV4-1 to TRBJ2-1; 8 bases agree with TRBD2. J gave up 6 bases and V 0 bases, and 7 bases lay outside the gene matches. Per germline, CDR1 MGHRA and CDR2 YSYEKL. The CDR3 totals 16 residues. DNA of the CDR3: TGCGCCAGCAGCCAAGAAAGCGGGGGCCCCTTCAATGAGCAGTTCTTC. Amino acid sequence: CASSQESGGPFNEQFF.

The chain uses TRBV29-1 and TRBJ1-1; D possibly corresponds to TRBD1 (5 bases). Between the trimmed V and J ends, which lost 4 bases and 5 bases, there was a span of 20 bases. The germline V gene encodes CDR1 SQVTM and CDR2 ANQGSEA. This CDR3 is built from 15 residues. Written as DNA, the CDR3 is TGCAGCGTTGGAGGGGACGCCCTTTTGGCTACTGAAGCTTTCTTT. It codes for CSVGGDALLATEAFF.

This clone was observed a handful of times. The V gene is TRBV27, the J gene TRBJ1-6, with D unclear. Looked up from germline, CDR1 is MNHEY and CDR2 is SMNVEV (reference sequence). V lost 5 bases and J 10 bases, leaving 15 bases between the germline ends. The CDR3 sequence is 14 residues long. CDR3 region: CASSPLMEGSPLHF. The CDR3 nucleotides are TGTGCCAGCAGTCCCCTGATGGAAGGGTCACCCCTCCACTTT.

This rearrangement joins TRBV4-1 to TRBJ1-5; the D is unclear. Germline V CDR1 and CDR2: MGHRA, YSYEKL. This CDR3 comprises 14 residues. The V end lost 1 base, the J end lost 5 bases, and 9 bases lay between the germline ends. CDR3 loop: CASSQVREDQPQHF. In DNA form, the CDR3 reads TGCGCCAGCAGCCAAGTTAGGGAAGATCAGCCCCAGCATTTT.

The chain employs TRBV29-1 and TRBJ2-3; 8 bases are a match to TRBD2. V gave up 0 bases and J gave up 0 bases; unmatched junction bases: 5. The CDR3 has 16 residues. From germline, CDR1 is SQVTM and CDR2 ANQGSEA. The CDR3 bases are TGCAGCGTTGAAGAAGCGCGCGGGGGGAGCACAGATACGCAGTATTTT. It yields the protein CSVEEARGGSTDTQYF.

This chain uses TRBV29-1 with TRBJ2-5; no reliable D call. V was pared by 3 bases and J by 0 bases, with 8 bases between. Germline lookup yields CDR1 SQVTM and CDR2 ANQGSEA. This CDR3 region has 13 residues. The CDR3 protein is CSVDLPNQETQYF. The CDR3 region has the DNA TGCAGCGTTGATTTGCCAAACCAAGAGACCCAGTACTTC.

The genes are TRBV15 and TRBJ1-6; 8 positions agree with TRBD1. The germline V gene has CDR1 LNHNV and CDR2 YYDKDF (reference sequence). Unmatched junction bases numbered 7, after V lost 3 bases and J lost 9 bases. The CDR3 is 15 residues long. The CDR3 loop is CATSRDRDRSSPLHF. CDR3 coding DNA: TGTGCCACCAGCAGGGACAGGGACCGCAGTTCACCCCTCCACTTT.

The chain combines TRBV29-1 with TRBJ1-1; TRBD1 agrees at 10 bases. This CDR3 comprises 12 residues. V shed 8 bases and J 4 bases; nucleotides not matched to a gene: 4. Germline V CDR1 and CDR2: SQVTM, ANQGSEA. Written as DNA, the CDR3 is TGCAGCCTCCGGACAGGGGGCACTGAAGCTTTCTTT. This gives the protein CSLRTGGTEAFF.

This clone is a singleton in its sample. Other DNA sequences from this sample encode an identical CDR3 as well. This sequence joins TRBV27 and TRBJ1-1; D is perhaps TRBD1 (6 bases). Germline V gene data show CDR1 as MNHEY and CDR2 as SMNVEV (reference sequence). The CDR3 runs 14 residues. The V gene lost 3 bases and the J gene lost 1 base, with 9 bases spanning the gap. The CDR3 DNA is TGTGCCAGCAGTTTGGGGGGCGGGAACACTGAAGCTTTCTTT. Translating gives CASSLGGGNTEAFF.

This clone appeared a single time. The chain uses TRBV27 and TRBJ2-1, with TRBD2 matching over 11 bases. After removal of 5 bases from V and 3 bases from J, the junction contained 9 bases not matched to a gene. The CDR3 covers 17 residues. Germline lookup yields CDR1 MNHEY and CDR2 SMNVEV (reference sequence). The chain's CDR3 is CASSLTSGGEVYNEQFF. CDR3 DNA: TGTGCCAGCAGTCTAACTAGCGGGGGAGAAGTCTACAATGAGCAGTTCTTC.

This clone was seen a few times. V and J are TRBV11-2 and TRBJ2-5; TRBD1 aligns across 10 bases. The trim removed 5 bases at V and 6 bases at J, leaving 12 bases unmatched. Per germline, CDR1 SGHAT and CDR2 FQNNGV. The CDR3 is 16 residues long. The CDR3 protein is CASSQSTGGSVKTQYF. CDR3 bases: TGTGCCAGCAGCCAGTCGACAGGGGGCTCTGTAAAGACCCAGTACTTC.

The J gene is TRBJ2-3, the V gene TRBV4-1; D call uncertain. The CDR3 is 14 amino acids. The germline V gene has CDR1 MGHRA and CDR2 YSYEKL. Trimming removed 4 bases from V and 3 bases from J, with 11 bases in between. The CDR3 reads CASSPRFGTDTQYF. The CDR3 nucleotides are TGCGCCAGCAGCCCCCGGTTCGGGACAGATACGCAGTATTTT.

A note on this clone: In the same sample, other DNA sequences code for this CDR3. V usage is TRBV4-1 and J usage is TRBJ1-5; no definite D call. The V gene's germline CDR1 is MGHRA and CDR2 YSYEKL. There are 13 residues in the CDR3. With 1 base removed from V and 4 bases from J, the gap between germline ends came to 5 bases. The CDR3 DNA is TGCGCCAGCAGCCAAGTTGGGAATCAGCCCCAGCATTTT. Encoded protein: CASSQVGNQPQHF.

The chain is built from TRBV4-1 and TRBJ2-3; no clear D gene. The CDR3 is 13 amino acids. V shed 2 bases and J shed 5 bases, with 8 bases lying between them. Looked up from germline, CDR1 is MGHRA and CDR2 is YSYEKL. The CDR3 reads CASSQSEVDTQYF. The CDR3 coding sequence is TGCGCCAGCAGCCAATCCGAAGTAGATACGCAGTATTTT.

The chain joins TRBV27 to TRBJ1-1, with a tentative D call TRBD1 (5 bases). The CDR3 is 14 amino acids. CDR1 MNHEY and CDR2 SMNVEV come from the germline V gene (reference sequence). V was clipped by 6 bases and J by 3 bases, with 14 bases between them. The CDR3 DNA sequence: TGTGCCAGCAGCCCGCGGCAGGGATACACTGAAGCTTTCTTT. As protein: CASSPRQGYTEAFF.

Only one count was recorded for this clone. This chain uses TRBV5-6 with TRBJ2-7; D may match TRBD1 or TRBD2 (5 bases each). This CDR3 is 11 amino acids long. Trimming removed 3 bases from V and 12 bases from J, with 13 bases in between. Germline CDR1 reads SGHDT; CDR2 reads YYEEEE. CDR3 residues: CASSWGTDSYF. The CDR3 bases are TGTGCCAGCAGCTGGGGGACGGATTCGTACTTC.